This T cell receptor (beta chain) came from a study of radiation and T cells in renal cell carcinoma. Points from the study as a whole: No pretreatment tumor biopsies were available for baseline clonotypes.

The CDR3 is 16 residues long. V was clipped by 4 bases and J by 4 bases, with 20 bases between them. In germline, CDR1 is SGDLS, CDR2 YYNGEE. Regarding time point: blood 2 weeks post-SBRT. Treatment denoted: 15 Gy SBRT to primary tumor, nephrectomy 4 weeks later. Profiling relied on immunoSEQ multiplex PCR, and the TCRdb table lists in-frame clones only, not all of them. The sample has some 75,000 clones; around 76% are singletons. Regarding this clone: As yet, its antigen is unknown.

The sample in question was blood, obtained from a patient whose treatment included radiotherapy and nephrectomy. The receptor was isolated from a man in his 60s with renal cell carcinoma. The chain has TRBV9 and TRBJ2-5; D uncertain. The CDR3 DNA sequence: TGTGCCAGCAGCACAACGTGGCTGCGGTTAGGAGAGACCCAGTACTTC. Translated, it gives CASSTTWLRLGETQYF.